One sample yielded the 5 T cell receptor beta chains listed below, sequenced in a study of chemoradiotherapy in HPV16-positive cancers. Assay used: immunoSEQ multiplex PCR; TCRdb lists only in-frame clones, some missing. This repertoire shows more than 10,000 clones, around 72% found once; its top ten account for less than 10%. The specimen was collected from a patient who underwent chemoradiotherapy. Every receptor here comes from a human donor with HPV-associated anogenital cancer.

This clone was detected once. The J gene is TRBJ2-3, the V gene TRBV4-1; TRBD2 matches 8 bases. The CDR3 is 13 amino acids. CDR1 MGHRA and CDR2 YSYEKL come from the germline V gene. V shed 2 bases and J 8 bases; nucleotides not matched to a gene: 3. The CDR3 is CASSQYGGGTQYF. In DNA, the CDR3 is TGCGCCAGCAGCCAATACGGGGGGGGTACGCAGTATTTT.

The chain uses TRBV11-2 and TRBJ2-3, with D perhaps being TRBD1 or TRBD2 (5 bases each). With 7 bases removed from V and 0 bases from J, the gap between germline ends came to 14 bases. Germline CDR1 and CDR2: SGHAT and FQNNGV. This CDR3 is built from 15 residues. CDR3 in amino acids: CASKGWRTSTDTQYF. In DNA form, the CDR3 reads TGTGCCAGCAAGGGGTGGCGGACTAGCACAGATACGCAGTATTTT.

CDR3 sequence: CASSPGLEDTGELFF. The CDR3 DNA reads as TGTGCCAGCAGCCCGGGACTAGAGGACACCGGGGAGCTGTTTTTT. The rearrangement uses TRBV7-8 and TRBJ2-2, with 8 bases matching TRBD2. Losses at the gene ends were 5 bases for V and 3 bases for J; bases not matched to a gene: 5. Germline CDR1 and CDR2: SGHVS and FQNEAQ. The CDR3 loop spans 15 amino acids.

V and J are TRBV5-1 and TRBJ2-6, with D possibly matching TRBD2 (5 bases). The CDR3 sequence is 16 residues long. Germline CDR1 is SGHRS and CDR2 is YFSETQ. Deletions cut 0 bases from V and 2 bases from J, with 9 bases between. CDR3: CASSLEGAAGANVLTF. CDR3 DNA: TGCGCCAGCAGCTTGGAGGGAGCGGCTGGGGCCAACGTCCTGACTTTC.

This clone was seen a handful of times. The V gene is TRBV2, the J gene TRBJ1-5; D is ambiguous. Trimming removed 0 bases at V and 6 bases at J, with 9 bases between. This CDR3 has 14 amino acids. Germline CDR1 reads SNHLY; CDR2 reads FYNNEI. The CDR3 loop reads CASSEAVEAQPQHF. DNA for the CDR3: TGTGCCAGCAGTGAAGCGGTGGAGGCTCAGCCCCAGCATTTT. Full variable domain (outside the CDR3, taken from reference TRBV2 and TRBJ1-5): EPEVTQTPSHQVTQMGQEVILRCVPISNHLYFYWYRQILGQKVEFLVSFYNNEISEKSEIFDDQFSVERPDGSNFTLKIRSTKLEDSAMYFCASSEAVEAQPQHFGDGTRLSIL.